The entry below gives a single TCR beta chain sequence along with its context. This CDR3 has 15 amino acids. V lost 4 bases and J 1 base, leaving 14 bases between the germline ends. Germline V gives CDR1 SNHLY, CDR2 FYNNEI. The record originates from a study of blood T cell repertoires in COVID-19. Turning to the study itself: Italy, Spain and the United States were the sources of the convalescent and acute COVID-19 samples. PBMCs, B-cell-depleted T cells, or T cells were the source of the cDNA or gDNA that made up the material.

Methods used by the authors: Amplification with reference gene primers provided the estimates of nucleated cell counts. Using immunoSEQ multiplex PCR, the repertoire was profiled, and TCRdb retains in-frame clones only, with some absent. V and J calls and clone size come straight from that table; D and trimming were deduced from the DNA. The sample carries about 380,000 clones, 81% recorded once. The sequence derives from a human donor with acute or convalescent COVID-19. The donor label of this sample is uncertain. The chain employs TRBV2 and TRBJ2-7; D gene ambiguous. The sequenced sample was peripheral blood. In DNA, the CDR3 is TGTGCCAGCAGTGCTGACTCCCCAAGGTCCTACGAGCAGTACTTC. This codes for CASSADSPRSYEQYF.